Here is one TCR beta chain with its context. There is no known antigen for this receptor. Base qualities were left out, and no much larger clone turns up one base away. Library generation was performed with the immunoSEQ multiplex PCR assay. For the multiplex PCR, a mixture combining 60 forward primers for TCR Vbeta segments and 13 reverse primers for TCR Jbeta segments was used. A multiplex PCR assay on genomic DNA amplified the CDR3 region of rearranged TCR beta genes. The amplified TCR beta libraries were sequenced on the Illumina HiSeq System as 87-base-pair reads. On the study's bioinformatics: A later analysis counted some 80 million unique TCR beta chains across the 650 to 700 repertoires, and some 12 million of these chains were shared by at least two donors. To remove PCR and sequencing errors, raw reads were error-corrected and collapsed into unique sequences using a nearest-neighbor algorithm that merged closely related sequences. CDR3 sequences were aligned to IMGT reference sequences to assign V, D and J gene segments. For a sequence to be retained, at least a six-nucleotide match to both a V gene segment and a J gene segment was required. A rearrangement was called productive if the CDR3 had no stop codons and remained in frame with V and J, and every other rearrangement was called non-productive. Following IMGT convention, CDR3 was defined as the stretch from the second conserved V-encoded cysteine to the conserved J-encoded phenylalanine. Sequences without an unambiguous match to a single V gene segment were excluded from the earlier analysis of about 640 of the donors. In an earlier analysis of about 590 of the donors, a V segment was called functional when productive rearrangements were above 56.7%, and segregating when the standard deviation between donors exceeded 5%. A statistical classification framework was built to diagnose cytomegalovirus status from the catalog of TCR beta chain sequences. In a later analysis, V and J genes were assigned by comparing TCR nucleotide sequences against IMGT/GENE-DB human TR gene sequences. In a later analysis, CDR3 sequences and most-parsimonious VDJ recombination scenarios were assigned using the TCRdist pipeline. A later analysis defined each TCR beta chain by its CDR3 amino acid sequence plus V-gene family, and excluded reads lacking a unique V-gene family. A later analysis removed 592 highly shared, low-generation-probability nucleotide sequences to deal with suspected cross-contamination and a sequencing artifact. In a later analysis, a clonal expansion index was calculated for each public chain from normalized within-repertoire ranks of inferred template counts. A later analysis computed generation probabilities with a VDJ recombination model fitted to out-of-frame rearrangements, and checked the results against IGoR. Hypergeometric tests were used in a later analysis to score TCR-TCR, TCR-HLA and TCR-CMV co-occurrence, with a repertoire-size bias correction applied to the TCR pairs. A later analysis estimated false discovery rates by permuting HLA or CMV assignments 20 times. A later analysis grouped co-occurring TCRs with DBSCAN, adding TCRdist sequence similarity when clustering within HLA-allele-positive subsets. Repertoires with fewer than 30,000 or more than 120,000 public chains, plus five repertoires with anomalous nucleotide sharing, were excluded from co-occurrence clustering. TCRdb took this table from immuneACCESS and kept in-frame rearrangements with V and J called. Such tables lack part of the clones; where checked against another copy, unresolved V genes explain under half of the gap, and the rest is unexplained. That table furnishes V, J and clone size, whereas the DNA furnished D and trimming. This sample lists 150,000 to 200,000 clones; about 75% were detected once. The top ten constitute approximately 6.3% of the sample.

The data were obtained in a study of cytomegalovirus exposure and HLA in healthy donors (dated by TCRdb to about 2017). General notes on the study: An earlier analysis of a few hundred of the donors reported about 280 Gb of sequence data and 95 million to 140 million unique TCR beta sequences obtained from about 179 million T cells. An early release covering roughly 640 HLA-typed donors comprised roughly 300 gigabases of sequencing data and around 86 million unique TCR sequences. Among the roughly 430 genotyped donors, 81% belonged to the genetic ancestry cluster associated with self-reported Caucasian donors. The study aimed to test whether signatures of past pathogen exposure could be identified by cataloging public T cell receptors. The study used immunosequencing to profile the T cell repertoires of under 700 subjects and linked those repertoires to cytomegalovirus serostatus. Besides the first cohort of under 700 subjects, a separate validation cohort made up of roughly 120 different subjects was used. To predict cytomegalovirus infection status, the study combined high-throughput TCR immunosequencing, statistical association of individual TCRs with disease status, and machine learning. To study patterns of TCR occurrence, a later analysis re-analyzed previously published TCR beta repertoires from several hundred donors and added high-resolution HLA genotyping. Rather than using new phenotypic data, the later analysis identified candidate immune exposures from TCR beta sequences and from how often those sequences occurred across donors. An earlier analysis of 500 to 750 of the donors applied high-throughput TCR beta sequencing to assess whether each TCR beta V gene segment acted as functional or pseudogenic. Donor age, sex, ethnicity and CMV serostatus were collected together with the repertoire data. In a later genetic analysis, genome-wide SNP genotypes for about 65% of the roughly 700 donors were used, and that subset was treated as a discovery cohort. Every repertoire in the discovery cohort had been generated on one and the same sequencing platform. Class I and class II HLA loci were covered by the typing at four-digit resolution. The number of typed donors differed by locus: 629-630 for A, B, C, DRB1 and DQB1; 522 for DQA1; around 580 for DPA1; and roughly 450 for DPB1. Five DR-DQ haplotypes were treated as single units for association and clustering because of strong linkage in the cohort. Among about 400 genotyped donors of the cohort, an average of around 220,000 unique TCR beta nucleotide sequences was sequenced per donor, of which about 19% were non-productive. The study at large found these results: The classifier was reported to diagnose cytomegalovirus status with high specificity and sensitivity in both the original cohort and the validation cohort. A further reported finding was that TCR beta sequences accurately predicted the HLA-A and HLA-B alleles for most subjects in the first cohort. Because the 87-base-pair reads could not distinguish some IMGT-functional V segments, including TRBV6-2 and TRBV6-3, those segments were excluded. In vitro tests confirmed that three of the cytomegalovirus-associated TCR beta chains recognize cytomegalovirus antigens. The sequencing pipeline was judged likely to have produced a cluster of highly shared sequence variants as a technical artifact. Around 16 rarely observed V segments, including chromosome 9 orphons, were excluded from the earlier analysis of some 590 of the donors because counts were too low. Compared with the roughly 600-donor mean, donors in an Asian-associated ancestry cluster had fewer N-insertions in productive TCRs, according to a later genetic analysis. Presence/absence analyses assumed roughly uniform sequencing depth across donors, an assumption that may not hold. A later genetic analysis associated a missense DCLRE1C variant with V-gene and J-gene trimming of TCR beta chains, and an independent cohort replicated the association. When HLA alleles, especially DR and DQ, strongly co-occurred, attributing TCR associations to individual alleles was difficult. According to a later analysis, parvovirus B19, influenza, CMV and Epstein-Barr virus appeared linked to several top co-occurrence clusters. A later analysis found that HLA-associated TCR beta chains were more clonally expanded and had lower generation probabilities than equally common non-associated chains. CMV serostatus was the only immune exposure information available for the cohort. At a false discovery rate of 0.05, a later analysis linked about 16,000 TCR beta sequences to specific HLA alleles. In an earlier analysis of about 600 of the donors, most TCR beta V segments appeared in productive rearrangements about 87% or about 30% of the time, broadly matching IMGT annotations. Because some donors lacked HLA typing at each locus, the association tests relied only on the typed subset. In this cohort, only TCR beta chains were sequenced, and detectable features were limited by the absence of alpha or paired-chain data. According to a later analysis, TCR association rates differed among HLA loci, with DRB1 alleles showing the most associated TCRs and HLA-C alleles showing the fewest. Most TCR sequences were observed very rarely across donors, whereas some public TCRs were present in many individuals. The study listed 170 or so TCR beta chains as associated with cytomegalovirus. Correlated functional status among segregating V segments might be attributable to linkage disequilibrium, but an unknown experimental factor could not be ruled out. Most CMV-associated TCR beta chains appeared to be HLA-restricted in a later analysis, and the HLA associations seemed to be driven largely by CMV exposure. It was suggested by the authors that the approach could potentially be generalized to other disease states and immunological phenotypes.

The cohort was made up of around 720 healthy bone marrow donors. At the time of sampling, every cohort member was nominally healthy, though immune exposures that went unrecorded were likely present. The donor was CMV seropositive and belonged to the group of around 300 seropositive cohort members. A peripheral blood sample was collected from each donor, and TCR beta sequencing was performed on peripheral blood mononuclear cells. Genomic DNA was extracted from the blood cell samples with the Qiagen DNeasy Blood Extraction Kit. CDR3 length: 16 amino acids, cysteine to phenylalanine. The read is trimmed to its CDR3 DNA, 48 bases read in frame from base 1. Trimming removed 4 bases from V and 5 bases from J; the gene matches leave 13 bases unexplained. CDR1 and CDR2 (SGHTA, FQGTGA) derive from the germline V gene.

The sequence is built from TRBV7-3 and TRBJ2-5, with 7 central nucleotides matching TRBD2. The sample taken for sequencing was PBMCs. This receptor was identified in a man in his forties or fifties in good health and CMV-seropositive. The CDR3: CASSSRGRGVGETQYF. The DNA sequence is as follows: TGTGCCAGCAGCTCCCGGGGGAGGGGAGTAGGGGAGACCCAGTACTTC.